In this sample, the clone carrying this T cell receptor beta chain is medium-sized. The ends lost 6 bases at V and 2 bases at J; junction bases unmatched: 6. This CDR3 contains 15 residues. TCRbeta library construction was performed incorporating unique molecular identifiers. TCRdb ran MiXCR on the PCR reads and lists one entry per CDR3 protein. Here the sample spans 6,500 to 10,000 distinct CDR3 sequences, approximately 29% being singletons. The data belong to a study of T-cell reconstitution after alpha-beta-depleted transplantation in children. The V and J genes are TRBV12-3 or TRBV12-4 and TRBJ1-2; 10 bases align to TRBD1. This sample comprised peripheral blood, obtained 60 days after TCRalphabeta/CD19-depleted stem cell transplant. This receptor was taken from a boy in the first two years of life who had a stem cell transplant for SCID, so the T cells may come from the graft donor. CDR3 DNA sequence: TGTGCCAGCAGCCGTGGGACAGGGGTCAACTATGGCTACACCTTC. Translated, it gives CASSRGTGVNYGYTF.